This passage covers 11 T cell receptor beta chains from one sample sequenced in a study of blood T cell repertoires in COVID-19. Sequenced by immunoSEQ multiplex PCR; TCRdb stores in-frame clones only, minus some. Here the sample spans hundreds of thousands of clones, 70% to 90% being singletons. The source material was peripheral blood. Receptors were obtained from a man between 50 and 59 years old with COVID-19, enrolled during active disease.

The rearrangement uses TRBV6-5 and TRBJ1-2; TRBD1 might be the D (5 bases). Deletions cut 2 bases from V and 1 base from J, with 11 bases between. This CDR3 has 15 residues. The germline V gene encodes CDR1 MNHEY and CDR2 SVGAGI. The CDR3 DNA follows: TGTGCCAGCAGTTACGATTGGCAGGGTAACTATGGCTACACCTTC. It specifies CASSYDWQGNYGYTF.

The V and J genes are TRBV6-1 and TRBJ1-1; D is possibly TRBD1 (6 bases). V was cut by 1 base and J by 1 base, with 13 bases left in between. The length of the CDR3 is 16 residues. The germline gives CDR1 MNHNS, CDR2 SASEGT. The CDR3 reads CASSEDVGGTNTEAFF. DNA for the CDR3: TGTGCCAGCAGTGAAGATGTTGGGGGCACGAACACTGAAGCTTTCTTT.

V and J are TRBV30 and TRBJ2-3; 9 nucleotides align to TRBD2. Trimming cost V 0 bases and J 6 bases; bases outside gene matches: 7. From germline, CDR1 is GTSNPN and CDR2 SVGIG (reference sequence). The CDR3 totals 15 residues. The CDR3 DNA reads as TGTGCCTGGAGTGTAGGCGGGGGGGCTGCGGATACGCAGTATTTT. Protein product: CAWSVGGGAADTQYF.

This chain joins TRBV7-2 and TRBJ1-1, with D maybe TRBD1 (5 bases). This CDR3 is built from 13 residues. Germline CDR1 reads SGHTA; CDR2 reads FQGNSA. The V and J ends lost 1 base and 4 bases respectively, with 7 bases between them. CDR3 loop: CASSLERGTEAFF. The DNA of the CDR3 is TGTGCCAGCAGCTTAGAAAGGGGCACTGAAGCTTTCTTT. The whole variable domain, remainder taken from reference TRBV7-2 and TRBJ1-1, is GAGVSQSPSNKVTEKGKDVELRCDPISGHTALYWYRQSLGQGLEFLIYFQGNSAPDKSGLPSDRFSAERTGGSVSTLTIQRTQQEDSAVYLCASSLERGTEAFFGQGTRLTVV.

This chain links TRBV7-9 with TRBJ2-7; D not resolved. CDR1 and CDR2 from the germline V gene are SEHNR and FQNEAQ (reference sequence). V dropped 1 base and J dropped 2 bases, with 12 bases sitting between them. CDR3 length: 15 amino acids. The CDR3 DNA is TGTGCCAGCAGCTTAGGGCGACTCGGTACCTACGAGCAGTACTTC. Its translation: CASSLGRLGTYEQYF.

The J gene is TRBJ2-1, the V gene TRBV18, with a tentative D call TRBD2 (5 bases). V lost 3 bases, J lost 9 bases, and 15 bases lay in between. CDR1 is KGHSH, CDR2 LQKENI, per germline. The CDR3 has 14 amino acids. The CDR3 is CASSPFRDDVEQFF. In DNA, the CDR3 is TGTGCCAGCTCACCTTTCCGGGATGATGTTGAGCAGTTCTTC.

The chain couples TRBV5-5 to TRBJ2-7; D is unclear. This CDR3 region has 16 residues. Germline V gene data show CDR1 as SGHKS and CDR2 as YYEKEE (reference sequence). Trimming pared 3 bases from V and 3 bases from J, leaving 19 bases between. Here the CDR3 reads CASSSEADPFLYEQYF. In DNA, the CDR3 is TGTGCCAGCAGCTCCGAGGCCGACCCCTTTCTCTACGAGCAGTACTTC.

The V gene is TRBV28, the J gene TRBJ1-1; no reliable D call. Germline V gene sequence: CDR1 MDHEN, CDR2 SYDVKM. V was pared by 6 bases and J by 4 bases, with 18 bases between. The CDR3 is made up of 15 amino acids. DNA of the CDR3: TGTGCCAGCAGCCATTTTGGCGGGGTTAGCACTGAAGCTTTCTTT. This translates into CASSHFGGVSTEAFF.

The genes are TRBV29-1 and TRBJ2-7; no reliable D call. Trimming removed 3 bases at V and 0 bases at J, with 12 bases between. This CDR3 has 14 residues. The germline V gene has CDR1 SQVTM and CDR2 ANQGSEA. In DNA, the CDR3 is TGCAGCGTTGATTCCCCTCACGGCTCCTACGAGCAGTACTTC. Translation gives CSVDSPHGSYEQYF.

The sample holds a few counts of this clone. The chain recombines TRBV5-4 with TRBJ2-7; TRBD2 agrees at 9 bases. The V segment lost 4 bases and the J segment 2 bases; nucleotides outside the gene matches: 4. The CDR3 totals 14 residues. Germline V gives CDR1 SGHNT, CDR2 YYREEE (reference sequence). CDR3 bases: TGTGCCAGCAGCCCGCGGGAGGGACCCTACGAGCAGTACTTC. Its protein product is CASSPREGPYEQYF. Supplemented by reference TRBV5-4 and TRBJ2-7, the full variable domain reads ETGVTQSPTHLIKTRGQQVTLRCSSQSGHNTVSWYQQALGQGPQFIFQYYREEENGRGNFPPRFSGLQFPNYSSELNVNALELDDSALYLCASSPREGPYEQYFGPGTRLTVT.

This clone was counted a few times. The rearrangement uses TRBV11-2 and TRBJ2-1, with 7 positions matching TRBD2. Trimming took 1 base from V and 7 from J; bases not matched to a gene: 7. Germline lookup yields CDR1 SGHAT and CDR2 FQNNGV. The CDR3 has 15 amino acids. CDR3 protein: CASSLVGGRENEQFF. CDR3 nucleotides: TGTGCCAGCAGCTTAGTGGGAGGGCGAGAAAATGAGCAGTTCTTC.